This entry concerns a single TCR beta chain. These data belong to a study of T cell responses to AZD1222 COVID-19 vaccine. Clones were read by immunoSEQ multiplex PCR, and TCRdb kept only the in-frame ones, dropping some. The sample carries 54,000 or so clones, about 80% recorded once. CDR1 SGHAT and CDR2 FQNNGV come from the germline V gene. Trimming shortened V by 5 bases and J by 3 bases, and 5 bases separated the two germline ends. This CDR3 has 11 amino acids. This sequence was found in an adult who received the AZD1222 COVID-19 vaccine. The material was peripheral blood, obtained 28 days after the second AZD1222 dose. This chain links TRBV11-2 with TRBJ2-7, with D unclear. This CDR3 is CASSLYYEQYF. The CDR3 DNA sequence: TGTGCCAGCAGCCTTTACTACGAGCAGTACTTC.